This is a list of T cell receptor beta chains from one sample in a study of cytomegalovirus exposure and HLA in healthy donors. The data were produced by immunoSEQ multiplex PCR, yet TCRdb's version contains in-frame clones alone and is incomplete. Of approximately 40,000 clones in the sample, 82% were seen once. Sample: PBMCs. The receptor set was obtained from a woman aged 18-30 years in good health and CMV-seropositive. Each CDR3 is given with its conserved first and last residue. Fields, in order: D gene, J gene, V gene, clone size, CDR3 protein, CDR3 DNA. The D gene is left open where the match is weak. Not every row has a clone size; where given, it reads once, few, many or a size class.

D: .; J: TRBJ1-1; V: TRBV7-9; size: .; CDR3: CSSSPRTSLGVRTEAFF; DNA: TGTTCCAGCAGCCCCCGGACGTCCCTCGGGGTACGGACTGAAGCTTTCTTT
D: TRBD1; J: TRBJ1-2; V: TRBV19; size: once; CDR3: CASSIGQGTVAYGYTF; DNA: TGTGCCAGTAGTATCGGACAGGGAACGGTTGCCTATGGCTACACCTTC
D: .; J: TRBJ2-7; V: TRBV28; size: .; CDR3: CASSPPIRYEQYF; DNA: TGTGCCAGCAGTCCACCGATTCGGTACGAGCAGTACTTC
D: TRBD2; J: TRBJ2-3; V: TRBV5-6; size: .; CDR3: CASSSLAGGSTDTQYF; DNA: TGTGCCAGCAGCTCACTAGCGGGGGGCAGCACAGATACGCAGTATTTT
D: .; J: TRBJ2-7; V: TRBV19; size: .; CDR3: CASSIGAFSSYEQYF; DNA: TGTGCCAGTAGTATTGGGGCTTTTAGCTCCTACGAGCAGTACTTC
D: .; J: TRBJ1-1; V: TRBV4-3; size: few; CDR3: CASSLTGNTEAFF; DNA: TGCGCCAGCAGCCTGACAGGGAACACTGAAGCTTTCTTT
D: TRBD2; J: TRBJ2-1; V: TRBV18; size: .; CDR3: CASSPPGLAAGYNEQFF; DNA: TGTGCCAGCTCACCTCCGGGACTAGCGGCGGGCTACAATGAGCAGTTCTTC
D: .; J: TRBJ1-6; V: TRBV2; size: .; CDR3: CASSERTGQTRGSPLHF; DNA: TGTGCCAGCAGTGAGAGAACGGGCCAAACGAGGGGGTCACCCCTCCACTTT
D: .; J: TRBJ2-2; V: TRBV29-1; size: .; CDR3: CSVGKGSGELFF; DNA: TGCAGCGTTGGGAAGGGGTCCGGGGAGCTGTTTTTT
D: TRBD2; J: TRBJ2-3; V: TRBV2; size: .; CDR3: CASSLAGGDTDTQYF; DNA: TGTGCCAGCAGTTTAGCGGGGGGGGACACAGATACGCAGTATTTT
D: TRBD1; J: TRBJ1-5; V: TRBV15; size: .; CDR3: CATRGQAYSNQPQHF; DNA: TGTGCCACCAGAGGACAGGCGTATAGCAATCAGCCCCAGCATTTT
D: .; J: TRBJ1-1; V: TRBV7-3; size: .; CDR3: CASSRNAGGTEAFF; DNA: TGTGCCAGCAGCCGTAATGCCGGGGGCACTGAAGCTTTCTTT
D: .; J: TRBJ2-6; V: TRBV6-1; size: .; CDR3: CASSELSGANVLTF; DNA: TGTGCCAGCAGTGAACTCTCTGGGGCCAACGTCCTGACTTTC
D: TRBD1; J: TRBJ1-4; V: TRBV18; size: .; CDR3: CASSTGAATNEKLFF; DNA: TGTGCCAGCTCAACAGGGGCGGCAACTAATGAAAAACTGTTTTTT
D: TRBD1; J: TRBJ2-1; V: TRBV19; size: .; CDR3: CASSSLGTGYNEQFF; DNA: TGTGCCAGTAGTTCCCTCGGGACAGGGTACAATGAGCAGTTCTTC
D: .; J: TRBJ2-7; V: TRBV30; size: .; CDR3: CAWRRDRKYEQYF; DNA: TGTGCCTGGAGGCGGGACAGAAAATACGAGCAGTACTTC
D: TRBD2; J: TRBJ2-7; V: TRBV2; size: .; CDR3: CASSGRGGAASEQYF; DNA: TGTGCCAGCAGTGGGCGGGGAGGGGCCGCATCGGAGCAGTACTTC
D: .; J: TRBJ2-7; V: TRBV6-5; size: .; CDR3: CASSSPPVYEQYF; DNA: TGTGCCAGCAGTTCCCCCCCAGTCTACGAGCAGTACTTC
D: .; J: TRBJ2-2; V: TRBV5-4; size: .; CDR3: CASSPSGGANTGELFF; DNA: TGTGCCAGCAGCCCTTCCGGCGGAGCGAACACCGGGGAGCTGTTTTTT
D: .; J: TRBJ1-1; V: TRBV19; size: .; CDR3: CASRGGITEAFF; DNA: TGTGCCAGTAGGGGGGGAATCACTGAAGCTTTCTTT
D: .; J: TRBJ1-5; V: TRBV21-1; size: .; CDR3: CASSKRDRVSNQPQHF; DNA: TGTGCCAGCAGCAAACGGGACAGGGTTAGCAATCAGCCCCAGCATTTT
D: .; J: TRBJ2-7; V: TRBV18; size: .; CDR3: CASSPGGGRAYEQYF; DNA: TGTGCCAGCTCACCTGGTGGAGGCCGCGCCTACGAGCAGTACTTC
D: TRBD1; J: TRBJ2-5; V: TRBV30; size: .; CDR3: CAWSLGQGFRETQYF; DNA: TGTGCCTGGAGTCTGGGACAGGGTTTTCGGGAGACCCAGTACTTC
D: TRBD2; J: TRBJ2-5; V: TRBV7-8; size: .; CDR3: CASSLGAGLAGEETQYF; DNA: TGTGCCAGCAGCTTAGGGGCGGGACTAGCGGGGGAAGAGACCCAGTACTTC
D: .; J: TRBJ1-1; V: TRBV18; size: .; CDR3: CASSQQGRAEAFF; DNA: TGTGCCAGCTCACAACAGGGTAGAGCTGAAGCTTTCTTT
D: .; J: TRBJ1-2; V: TRBV5-1; size: few; CDR3: CASSGPWGLDYGYTF; DNA: TGCGCCAGCAGCGGTCCATGGGGGCTGGACTATGGCTACACCTTC
D: .; J: TRBJ2-3; V: TRBV7-2; size: .; CDR3: CASSPDAVRTDTQYF; DNA: TGTGCCAGCAGCCCCGATGCGGTCCGCACAGATACGCAGTATTTT